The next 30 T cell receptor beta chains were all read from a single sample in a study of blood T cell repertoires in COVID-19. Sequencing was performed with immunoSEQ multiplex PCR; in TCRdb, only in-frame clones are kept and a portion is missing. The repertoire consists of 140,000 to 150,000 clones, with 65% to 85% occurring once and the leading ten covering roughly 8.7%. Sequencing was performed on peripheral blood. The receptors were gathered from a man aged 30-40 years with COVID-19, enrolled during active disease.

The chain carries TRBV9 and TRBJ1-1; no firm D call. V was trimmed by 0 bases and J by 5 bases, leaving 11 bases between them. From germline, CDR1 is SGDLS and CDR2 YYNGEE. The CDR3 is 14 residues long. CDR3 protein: CASSVEPSGTEAFF. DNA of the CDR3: TGTGCCAGCAGCGTAGAACCCTCGGGAACTGAAGCTTTCTTT.

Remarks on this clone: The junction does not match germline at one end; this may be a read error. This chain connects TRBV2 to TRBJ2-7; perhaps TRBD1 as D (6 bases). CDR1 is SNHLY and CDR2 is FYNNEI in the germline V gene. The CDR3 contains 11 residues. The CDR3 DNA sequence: TGTGCCAGCAGTCTTGGGGGCGCACAGGGCTTC. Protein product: CASSLGGAQGF. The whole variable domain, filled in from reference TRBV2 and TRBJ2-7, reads EPEVTQTPSHQVTQMGQEVILRCVPISNHLYFYWYRQILGQKVEFLVSFYNNEISEKSEIFDDQFSVERPDGSNFTLKIRSTKLEDSAMYFCASSLGGAQGFGPGTRLTVT.

CDR3 sequence: CASSPGLAGTNEQFF. The CDR3 DNA sequence: TGCGCCAGCAGCCCGGGACTAGCGGGAACCAATGAGCAGTTCTTC. J is TRBJ2-1 and V is TRBV5-1, with 13 bases identical to TRBD2. CDR1 and CDR2 from the germline V gene are SGHRS and YFSETQ. The trim removed 4 bases at V and 6 bases at J, leaving 4 bases unmatched. The CDR3 extends over 15 amino acids.

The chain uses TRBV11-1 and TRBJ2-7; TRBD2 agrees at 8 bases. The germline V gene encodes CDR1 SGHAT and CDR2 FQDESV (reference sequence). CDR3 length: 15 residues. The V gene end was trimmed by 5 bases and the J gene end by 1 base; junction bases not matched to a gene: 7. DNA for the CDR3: TGTGCCAGCAGCGCACTCCAGCGGGAGTCCTACGAGCAGTACTTC. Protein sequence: CASSALQRESYEQYF.

The CDR3 protein is CASSVSTSLEQYF. CDR3 bases: TGTGCCAGCAGCGTAAGTACTAGCTTGGAGCAGTACTTC. The chain employs TRBV9 and TRBJ2-7, with TRBD2 as a possible D gene (6 bases). The CDR3 is 13 amino acids. CDR1 and CDR2 from the germline V gene are SGDLS and YYNGEE. V was cut by 1 base and J by 7 bases, with 12 bases left in between.

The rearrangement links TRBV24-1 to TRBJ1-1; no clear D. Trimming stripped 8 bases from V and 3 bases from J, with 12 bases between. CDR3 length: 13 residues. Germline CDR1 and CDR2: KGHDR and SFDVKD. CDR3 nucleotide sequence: TGTGCCACCAAGGAGGACGGACACACTGAAGCTTTCTTT. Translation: CATKEDGHTEAFF.

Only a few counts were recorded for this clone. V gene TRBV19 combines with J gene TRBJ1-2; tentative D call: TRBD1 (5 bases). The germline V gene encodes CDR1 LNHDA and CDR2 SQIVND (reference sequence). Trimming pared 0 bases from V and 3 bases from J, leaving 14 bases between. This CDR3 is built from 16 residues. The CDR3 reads CASSIDNAGTHYGYTF. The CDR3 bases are TGTGCCAGTAGTATAGACAACGCCGGGACTCACTATGGCTACACCTTC.

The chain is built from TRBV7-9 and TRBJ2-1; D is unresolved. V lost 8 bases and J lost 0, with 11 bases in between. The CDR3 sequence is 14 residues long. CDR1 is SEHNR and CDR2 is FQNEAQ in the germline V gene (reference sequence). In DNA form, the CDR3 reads TGTGCCAGCGGTCTTGGCAGCTCCTACAATGAGCAGTTCTTC. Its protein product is CASGLGSSYNEQFF.

The CDR3, as DNA: TGTGCCAGTAGCACAGGGGGCCAGCCCCAGCATTTT. Its translation is CASSTGGQPQHF. The chain recombines TRBV19 with TRBJ1-5; TRBD1 agrees at 9 bases. This CDR3 has 12 residues. Germline V CDR1 and CDR2: LNHDA, SQIVND (reference sequence). After removal of 6 bases from V and 7 bases from J, the junction contained 1 base not matched to a gene.

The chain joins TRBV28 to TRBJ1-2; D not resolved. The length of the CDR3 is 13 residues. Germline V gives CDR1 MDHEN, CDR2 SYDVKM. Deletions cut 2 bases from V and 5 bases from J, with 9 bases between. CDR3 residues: CASSLGRAYGYTF. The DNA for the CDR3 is TGTGCCAGCAGTTTAGGGAGGGCATATGGCTACACCTTC.

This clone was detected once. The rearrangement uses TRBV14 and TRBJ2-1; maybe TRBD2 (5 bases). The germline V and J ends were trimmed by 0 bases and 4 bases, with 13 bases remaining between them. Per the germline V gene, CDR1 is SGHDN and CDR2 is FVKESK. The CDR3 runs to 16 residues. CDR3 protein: CASSQDMGSGYNEQFF. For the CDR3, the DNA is TGTGCCAGCAGCCAAGATATGGGGAGTGGGTACAATGAGCAGTTCTTC.

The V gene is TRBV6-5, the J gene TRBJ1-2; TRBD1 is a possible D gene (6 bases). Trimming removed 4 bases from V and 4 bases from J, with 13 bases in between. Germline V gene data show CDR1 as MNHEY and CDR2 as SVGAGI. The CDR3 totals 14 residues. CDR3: CASSFTGTLYGYTF. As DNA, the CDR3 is TGTGCCAGCAGTTTTACAGGGACCCTCTATGGCTACACCTTC.

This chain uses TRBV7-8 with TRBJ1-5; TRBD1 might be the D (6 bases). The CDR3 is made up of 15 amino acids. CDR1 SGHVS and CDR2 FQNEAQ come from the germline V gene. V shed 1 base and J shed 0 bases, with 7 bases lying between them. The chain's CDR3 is CASSLGTDSNQPQHF. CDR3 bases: TGTGCCAGCAGCTTAGGGACAGATAGCAATCAGCCCCAGCATTTT.

The CDR3 DNA reads TGTGCCAGCAGCTTAGAGACCCTAGCGGGTGAGCAGTTCTTC. Translated: CASSLETLAGEQFF. The chain uses TRBV9 and TRBJ2-1; TRBD2 matches 8 bases. This CDR3 region has 14 residues. Unmatched junction bases numbered 9, after V lost 4 bases and J lost 9 bases. Germline lookup yields CDR1 SGDLS and CDR2 YYNGEE.

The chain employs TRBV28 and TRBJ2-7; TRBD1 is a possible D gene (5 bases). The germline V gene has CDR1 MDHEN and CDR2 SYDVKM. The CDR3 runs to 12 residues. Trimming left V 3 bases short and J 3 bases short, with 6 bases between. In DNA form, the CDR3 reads TGTGCCAGCAGTTTCAGGGACTACGAGCAGTACTTC. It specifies CASSFRDYEQYF. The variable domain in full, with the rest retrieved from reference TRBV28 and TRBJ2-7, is DVKVTQSSRYLVKRTGEKVFLECVQDMDHENMFWYRQDPGLGLRLIYFSYDVKMKEKGDIPEGYSVSREKKERFSLILESASTNQTSMYLCASSFRDYEQYFGPGTRLTVT.

CDR3: CASSLPRTGGFGNTIYF. The CDR3 nucleotides read TGTGCCAGCAGCTTACCAAGGACAGGGGGCTTTGGAAACACCATATATTTT. The gene calls are TRBV7-9 and TRBJ1-3; 11 bases are shared with TRBD1. CDR3 length equals 17 residues. The J segment lost 3 bases and the V segment lost 2 bases, leaving 6 bases of the junction unmatched. Germline V gene sequence: CDR1 SEHNR, CDR2 FQNEAQ (reference sequence). Combining the CDR3 with reference TRBV7-9 and TRBJ1-3 gives the whole variable domain DTGVSQNPRHKITKRGQNVTFRCDPISEHNRLYWYRQTLGQGPEFLTYFQNEAQLEKSRLLSDRFSAERPKGSFSTLEIQRTEQGDSAMYLCASSLPRTGGFGNTIYFGEGSWLTVV.

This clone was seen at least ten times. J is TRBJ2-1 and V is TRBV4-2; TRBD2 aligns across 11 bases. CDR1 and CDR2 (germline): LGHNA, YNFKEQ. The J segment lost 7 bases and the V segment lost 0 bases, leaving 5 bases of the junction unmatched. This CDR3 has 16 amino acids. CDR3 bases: TGTGCCAGCAGCCAAGATCGGGCTAGCGGGGGGAATGAGCAGTTCTTC. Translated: CASSQDRASGGNEQFF.

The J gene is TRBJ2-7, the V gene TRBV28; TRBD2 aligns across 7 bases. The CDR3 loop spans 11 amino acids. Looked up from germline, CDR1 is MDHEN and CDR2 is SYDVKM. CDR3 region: CASSHSGSQAV. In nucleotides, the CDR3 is TGTGCCAGCAGCCATAGCGGGTCCCAAGCGGTC.

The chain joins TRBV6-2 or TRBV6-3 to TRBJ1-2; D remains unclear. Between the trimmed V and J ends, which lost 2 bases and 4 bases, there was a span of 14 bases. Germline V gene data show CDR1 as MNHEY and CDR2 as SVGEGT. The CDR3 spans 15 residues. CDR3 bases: TGTGCCAGCAGTTACGTGGCCGGAGGTGGCTATGGCTACACCTTC. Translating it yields CASSYVAGGGYGYTF.

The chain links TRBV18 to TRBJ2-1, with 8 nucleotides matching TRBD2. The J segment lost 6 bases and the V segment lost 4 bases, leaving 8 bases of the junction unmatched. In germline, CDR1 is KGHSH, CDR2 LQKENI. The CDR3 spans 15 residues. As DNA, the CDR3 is TGTGCCAGCTCACTACTAGCGGTTGGGAGCAATGAGCAGTTCTTC. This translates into CASSLLAVGSNEQFF.

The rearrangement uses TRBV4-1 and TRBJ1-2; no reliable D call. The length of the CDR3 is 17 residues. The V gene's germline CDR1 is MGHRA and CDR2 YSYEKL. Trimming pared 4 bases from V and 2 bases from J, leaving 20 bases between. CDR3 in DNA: TGCGCCAGCAGCCTCTCAGCGACTGGTGGATGGAACTATGGCTACACCTTC. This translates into CASSLSATGGWNYGYTF.

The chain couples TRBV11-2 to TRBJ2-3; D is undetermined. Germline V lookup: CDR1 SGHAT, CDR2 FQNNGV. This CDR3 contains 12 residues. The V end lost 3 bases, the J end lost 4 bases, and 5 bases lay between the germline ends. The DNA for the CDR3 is TGTGCCAGCAGCTTTATAGCAGATACGCAGTATTTT. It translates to CASSFIADTQYF.

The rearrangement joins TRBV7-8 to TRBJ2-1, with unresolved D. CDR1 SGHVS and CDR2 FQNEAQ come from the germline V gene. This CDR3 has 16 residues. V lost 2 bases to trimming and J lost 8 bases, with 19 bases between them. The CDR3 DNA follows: TGTGCCAGCAGCTTATTCGACCCCCCCCTAGTCGATGAGCAGTTCTTC. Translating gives CASSLFDPPLVDEQFF.

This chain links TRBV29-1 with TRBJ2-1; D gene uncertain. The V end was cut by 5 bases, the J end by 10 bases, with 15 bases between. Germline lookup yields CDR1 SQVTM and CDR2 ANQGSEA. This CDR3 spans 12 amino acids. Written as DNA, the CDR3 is TGCAGCGTTATTTTTGGAGCCTTGGAGCAGTTCTTC. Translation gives CSVIFGALEQFF.

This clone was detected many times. The CDR3 sequence: CASTGGQGEYEQYF. In DNA, the CDR3 is TGTGCCAGCACTGGAGGACAGGGGGAATACGAGCAGTACTTC. The chain recombines TRBV6-6 with TRBJ2-7; 10 nucleotides line up with TRBD1. The CDR3 sequence is 14 residues long. Unmatched junction bases numbered 7, after V lost 7 bases and J lost 4 bases. Germline CDR1 reads MNHNY; CDR2 reads SVGAGI (reference sequence).

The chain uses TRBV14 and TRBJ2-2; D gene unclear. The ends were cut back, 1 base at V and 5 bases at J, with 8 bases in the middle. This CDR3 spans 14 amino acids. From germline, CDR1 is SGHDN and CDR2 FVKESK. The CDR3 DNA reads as TGTGCCAGCAGCCAAGTACTTAAAACCGGGGAGCTGTTTTTT. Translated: CASSQVLKTGELFF.

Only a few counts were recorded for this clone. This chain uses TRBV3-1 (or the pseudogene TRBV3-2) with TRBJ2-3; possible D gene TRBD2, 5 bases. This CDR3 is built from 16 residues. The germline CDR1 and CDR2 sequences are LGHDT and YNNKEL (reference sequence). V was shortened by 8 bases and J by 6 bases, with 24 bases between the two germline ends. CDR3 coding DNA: TGTGCCAGCCGGCCTAGGAACGGGATCCCCCGTGATACGCAGTATTTT. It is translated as CASRPRNGIPRDTQYF.

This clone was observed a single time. The DNA of the CDR3 is TGTGCCAGCAGTTTATCGGCCCGGACAGGGATGACGGAAGCTTTCTTT. Translating it yields CASSLSARTGMTEAFF. The chain employs TRBV27 and TRBJ1-1, with 8 bases identical to TRBD1. Germline CDR1 reads MNHEY; CDR2 reads SMNVEV (reference sequence). The length of the CDR3 is 16 residues. Trimming at V came to 0 bases and at J to 8 bases, leaving 11 bases not matched to a gene.

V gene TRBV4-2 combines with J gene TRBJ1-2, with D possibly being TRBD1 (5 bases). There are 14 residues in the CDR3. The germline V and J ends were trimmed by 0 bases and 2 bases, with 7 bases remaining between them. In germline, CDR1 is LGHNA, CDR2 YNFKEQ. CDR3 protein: CASSQDPGNYGYTF. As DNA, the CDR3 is TGTGCCAGCAGCCAAGATCCAGGGAACTATGGCTACACCTTC.

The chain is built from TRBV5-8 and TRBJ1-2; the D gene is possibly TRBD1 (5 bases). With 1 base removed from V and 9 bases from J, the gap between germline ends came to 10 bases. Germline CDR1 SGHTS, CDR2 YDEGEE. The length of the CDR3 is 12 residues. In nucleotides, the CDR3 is TGTGCCAGCAGCTTGTCAGGGTATAGCTACACCTTC. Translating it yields CASSLSGYSYTF.